This entry is about one T cell receptor (beta chain). The antigen remains undetermined. The sample originates from a study of long-term antiretroviral therapy in people with HIV. Regarding the study as a whole: Relative to transplant donor controls, diversity remained lower despite increasing after ART.

Every donor contributed at least one pre-ART and at least two post-ART PBMC samples. Version v3.0 of the immunoSEQ assay was performed at survey level. Sequencing of each sample targeted roughly 40,000-50,000 T-cell genomes. TCRdb keeps only in-frame clones here, not all; method: immunoSEQ multiplex PCR. The sample includes tens of thousands of clones, more than 90% of them seen just once. From germline, CDR1 is SGHRS and CDR2 YFSETQ. V was pared by 3 bases and J by 0 bases, with 13 bases between. The CDR3 spans 16 residues. The chain couples TRBV5-1 to TRBJ2-1; tentatively, D is TRBD1 (6 bases). The sequenced sample was unsorted PBMCs, obtained more than 6 years after starting antiretroviral therapy. This TCR came from a young man with HIV. CDR3: CASSWRTGSSYNEQFF. The CDR3 DNA reads as TGCGCCAGCAGCTGGCGAACAGGGAGCTCCTACAATGAGCAGTTCTTC.